Here is one T cell receptor (beta chain) with its context. The data originate from a study of CD8 T cells in Susac syndrome. The CDR3 is 14 residues long. With 2 bases removed from V and 3 bases from J, the gap between germline ends came to 5 bases. Germline CDR1 MNHEY, CDR2 SMNVEV (reference sequence). The authors reverse transcribed 0.5 to 1 ug RNA with random hexamers. TCRdb used MiXCR to reprocess the immunoSEQ multiplex PCR reads, holding one entry per CDR3 protein. The sample holds approximately 140,000 distinct CDR3 sequences, around 94% seen once. The sequencing sample was made of CD8+ T cells from PBMCs. The V gene is TRBV27, the J gene TRBJ2-6; D is unresolved. This receptor was taken from a human donor in good health. The CDR3 nucleotides are TGTGCCAGCAGTTTAGGCGTTGGGGCCAACGTCCTGACTTTC. Residues: CASSLGVGANVLTF.